This TCR beta chain was sequenced during a study of shared clonotypes between healthy human individuals. Libraries were prepared by immunoSEQ multiplex PCR; TCRdb keeps only in-frame clonotypes and omits some of them. The sample holds roughly 2,300,000 clones, about 90% seen once. With 1 base removed from V and 4 bases from J, the gap between germline ends came to 9 bases. Per the germline V gene, CDR1 is LGHNA and CDR2 is YSLEER. This CDR3 is 14 amino acids long. The sample taken for sequencing was naive CD4+ T cells from PBMCs. The subset was: CD45RA+ positively selected. This TCR was sampled from a young man in good health. Some clones in this sample may be carry-over from other donors' samples. The chain joins TRBV4-3 to TRBJ2-3, with D unresolved. DNA of the CDR3: TGCGCCAGCAGCCAAGGGGTAAAGGCAGATACGCAGTATTTT. Translated, it gives CASSQGVKADTQYF.